The present T cell receptor beta chain was sequenced within a study of CD8+CD57+ T cells in acquired aplastic anemia. About the research overall: Mean DNA quantity obtained from sorted CD4+ and CD8+ cells was about 3 ug.

Findings and caveats of the study: Found in both controls and patients were fewer than 35 CD8+ CDR3 sequences.

In this sample, this clonotype is medium-sized. Its matching antigen is unknown. For sequencing, patients were chosen who had shown expansion of CD8+CD57+ cells by flow cytometry. When blood sampling took place, the patients had received no therapy. Profiles of TCR beta VDJ and CDR3 were generated from a genomic DNA template. TCRdb passed the reads through MiXCR, listing each CDR3 protein once. Of approximately 150,000 distinct CDR3 sequences in the sample, more than 45% are singletons; the top ten hold 3.2%. Germline CDR1 is SGHVS and CDR2 is FNYEAQ. The CDR3 is 13 amino acids. With 1 base removed from V and 4 bases from J, the gap between germline ends came to 7 bases.

The V call is TRBV7-6, the J call TRBJ1-1, with unresolved D. The material sequenced was sorted CD4+, CD8+, or CD8+CD57+ T cells (not recorded which) from PBMCs. The TCR comes from a human donor with aplastic anemia. The DNA of the CDR3 is TGTGCCAGCAGCTTAGGACAAAGCACTGAAGCTTTCTTT. Its protein product is CASSLGQSTEAFF. The full variable domain, in which reference TRBV7-6 and TRBJ1-1 provide the parts outside the CDR3, is GAGVSQSPRYKVTKRGQDVALRCDPISGHVSLYWYRQALGQGPEFLTYFNYEAQQDKSGLPNDRFSAERPEGSISTLTIQRTEQRDSAMYRCASSLGQSTEAFFGQGTRLTVV.